Listed here are 28 T cell receptor beta chains from one sample, sequenced in a study of blood T cell repertoires in COVID-19. The protocol was immunoSEQ multiplex PCR, while the TCRdb copy is restricted to in-frame clones and leaves out a portion. Here the sample spans 55,000 to 75,000 clones, about 81% being singletons. Material for sequencing was peripheral blood. Receptor source: a human donor in a cohort sampled during active COVID-19.

The chain recombines TRBV6-5 with TRBJ1-1, with D possibly TRBD1 on 6 matching bases. The CDR3 length is 16 residues. Trimming shortened V by 2 bases and J by 3 bases, and 16 bases separated the two germline ends. Per the germline V gene, CDR1 is MNHEY and CDR2 is SVGAGI. The CDR3 DNA follows: TGTGCCAGCAGTTACATGGGCGTGGGGGCGTACACTGAAGCTTTCTTT. As protein: CASSYMGVGAYTEAFF.

V gene TRBV13 combines with J gene TRBJ2-1, with D perhaps matching TRBD2 (6 bases). The CDR3 contains 14 residues. Trimming shortened V by 4 bases and J by 10 bases, and 17 bases separated the two germline ends. Germline values: CDR1 PRHDT, CDR2 FYEKMQ (reference sequence). The CDR3: CASSSGLWPGEQFF. Here the CDR3 DNA reads TGTGCCAGCAGCTCCGGACTATGGCCAGGGGAGCAGTTCTTC.

This clone was counted between two and nine times. The chain carries TRBV6-6 and TRBJ2-7; D is unclear. V was shortened by 7 bases and J by 8 bases, with 21 bases between the two germline ends. Looked up from germline, CDR1 is MNHNY and CDR2 is SVGAGI (reference sequence). The CDR3 loop spans 14 amino acids. The DNA for the CDR3 is TGTGCCAGCAAATTACTGGGTGGTCAGGCCAAGCAGTACTTC. Amino acid sequence: CASKLLGGQAKQYF.

The chain carries TRBV7-2 and TRBJ2-7; 10 bases agree with TRBD1. Germline V lookup: CDR1 SGHTA, CDR2 FQGNSA. The CDR3 is 15 residues long. After removal of 4 bases from V and 1 base from J, the junction contained 4 bases not matched to a gene. CDR3 DNA: TGTGCCAGCAGCTGGGGGGACAGGGGTTCCTACGAGCAGTACTTC. Translated, it gives CASSWGDRGSYEQYF. The whole variable domain, filled in from reference TRBV7-2 and TRBJ2-7, reads GAGVSQSPSNKVTEKGKDVELRCDPISGHTALYWYRQSLGQGLEFLIYFQGNSAPDKSGLPSDRFSAERTGGSVSTLTIQRTQQEDSAVYLCASSWGDRGSYEQYFGPGTRLTVT.

This clone was observed once. This chain links TRBV30 with TRBJ2-2; the match to TRBD2 covers 7 bases. With 0 bases clipped from V and 5 bases from J, the junction kept 3 bases outside the gene matches. The CDR3 has 14 amino acids. Germline assignment: CDR1 GTSNPN and CDR2 SVGIG (reference sequence). The CDR3 reads CAWSVMGGTGELFF. CDR3 coding DNA: TGTGCCTGGAGTGTAATGGGAGGGACCGGGGAGCTGTTTTTT.

The V and J genes are TRBV6-2 or TRBV6-3 and TRBJ2-7; D possibly corresponds to TRBD2 (5 bases). Germline V lookup: CDR1 MNHEY, CDR2 SVGEGT. V lost 2 bases and J 2 bases, leaving 10 bases between the germline ends. The length of the CDR3 is 14 residues. DNA for the CDR3: TGTGCCAGCAGTTACGAGAGGGCCCCCTACGAGCAGTACTTC. Protein sequence: CASSYERAPYEQYF.

This chain's CDR3 is CAWRRPNYGYTF. The CDR3 DNA follows: TGTGCCTGGAGGCGGCCTAACTATGGCTACACCTTC. The rearrangement uses TRBV30 and TRBJ1-2; D is uncertain. Germline V gives CDR1 GTSNPN, CDR2 SVGIG (reference sequence). V shed 3 bases and J shed 0 bases, with 5 bases lying between them. CDR3 length: 12 residues.

V is TRBV11-3 and J is TRBJ2-3; the D gene is possibly TRBD1 (6 bases). CDR3 length: 14 residues. The germline V and J ends were trimmed by 2 bases and 2 bases, with 8 bases remaining between them. Germline loops: CDR1 SGHNT, CDR2 YENEEA. As DNA, the CDR3 is TGTGCCAGCAGCTTAACAGGGCCCACAGATACGCAGTATTTT. Translation gives CASSLTGPTDTQYF.

J is TRBJ2-7 and V is TRBV13, with D unresolved. In germline, CDR1 is PRHDT, CDR2 FYEKMQ (reference sequence). The V and J ends lost 2 bases and 3 bases respectively, with 14 bases between them. This CDR3 spans 15 amino acids. In DNA form, the CDR3 reads TGTGCCAGCAGCTTAAAGATAACTGGGCACTACGAGCAGTACTTC. The encoded protein is CASSLKITGHYEQYF.

In nucleotides, the CDR3 is TGTGCCAGCAGCTTTCGGGAGCGGGAGTACGAGCAGTACTTC. It codes for CASSFREREYEQYF. V usage is TRBV7-2 and J usage is TRBJ2-7; TRBD2 aligns across 8 bases. Losses at the gene ends were 3 bases for V and 4 bases for J; bases not matched to a gene: 5. This CDR3 has 14 amino acids. Germline assignment: CDR1 SGHTA and CDR2 FQGNSA. The whole variable domain, filled in from reference TRBV7-2 and TRBJ2-7, reads GAGVSQSPSNKVTEKGKDVELRCDPISGHTALYWYRQSLGQGLEFLIYFQGNSAPDKSGLPSDRFSAERTGGSVSTLTIQRTQQEDSAVYLCASSFREREYEQYFGPGTRLTVT.

The chain uses TRBV18 and TRBJ2-2, with TRBD1 matching over 7 bases. The CDR3 consists of 19 residues. V trimming: 4 bases; J trimming: 0 bases; junction bases outside the gene matches: 14. The V gene's germline CDR1 is KGHSH and CDR2 LQKENI. The CDR3 loop is CASSRTVRDSVSNTGELFF. In nucleotides, the CDR3 is TGTGCCAGCTCACGAACAGTAAGGGACAGCGTTTCGAACACCGGGGAGCTGTTTTTT.

The chain employs TRBV28 and TRBJ1-4; the D is unclear. CDR1 is MDHEN and CDR2 is SYDVKM in the germline V gene. This CDR3 is built from 13 residues. V gave up 4 bases and J gave up 8 bases, with 11 bases separating them. The CDR3 here is CASSSGAIEKLFF. CDR3 in DNA: TGTGCCAGCAGTTCGGGTGCTATAGAAAAACTGTTTTTT.

V gene TRBV7-6 combines with J gene TRBJ2-7; 10 nucleotides align to TRBD2. This CDR3 is built from 15 residues. CDR1 and CDR2 from the germline V gene are SGHVS and FNYEAQ. V was pared by 5 bases and J by 6 bases, with 10 bases of the junction left unmatched. CDR3 sequence (DNA): TGTGCCAGCAGCCCCGTCCCGGGACTAGCGCGCGAGCAGTACTTC. Protein: CASSPVPGLAREQYF.

V is TRBV11-1 and J is TRBJ2-1, with no clear D. The CDR3 sequence is 12 residues long. CDR1 is SGHAT and CDR2 is FQDESV in the germline V gene (reference sequence). V shed 4 bases and J shed 8 bases, with 9 bases lying between them. The DNA for the CDR3 is TGTGCCAGCAGCTCGAGTCAGGATGAGCAGTTCTTC. It specifies CASSSSQDEQFF.

V gene TRBV5-8 combines with J gene TRBJ2-5, with 12 nucleotides matching TRBD2. V gave up 2 bases and J gave up 2 bases; unmatched junction bases: 1. Germline lookup yields CDR1 SGHTS and CDR2 YDEGEE. The CDR3 contains 15 residues. As DNA, the CDR3 is TGTGCCAGCAGCTTTGGGACTAGCGGGCAAGAGACCCAGTACTTC. Its protein is CASSFGTSGQETQYF.

The V call is TRBV25-1, the J call TRBJ2-1; TRBD2 matches 13 bases. The CDR3 contains 14 residues. Germline V gene data show CDR1 as MGHDK and CDR2 as SYGVNS. V dropped 1 base and J dropped 9; count of bases not matched to a gene: 0. The CDR3 reads CASSEWTSGSEQFF. The CDR3 DNA is TGTGCCAGCAGTGAATGGACTAGCGGGAGTGAGCAGTTCTTC.

The chain carries TRBV6-5 and TRBJ1-2; perhaps TRBD1 as D (6 bases). Germline CDR1 reads MNHEY; CDR2 reads SVGAGI. V lost 10 bases and J lost 4, with 16 bases in between. The CDR3 is 13 amino acids. The CDR3 spells CATLRNRVYGYTF. The CDR3 DNA is TGTGCCACCTTGAGAAACAGGGTCTATGGCTACACCTTC.

The V gene is TRBV5-4, the J gene TRBJ1-2; 7 positions agree with TRBD1. The CDR3 contains 15 residues. V shed 0 bases, J shed 5 bases, and the junction held 7 bases outside the gene matches. Germline values: CDR1 SGHNT, CDR2 YYREEE (reference sequence). The CDR3 protein is CASSLGSGGLYGYTF. The CDR3 nucleotides are TGTGCCAGCAGCTTGGGGTCAGGGGGGTTGTATGGCTACACCTTC.

The chain combines TRBV27 with TRBJ2-1, with 11 bases identical to TRBD2. In germline, CDR1 is MNHEY, CDR2 SMNVEV (reference sequence). Trimming cost V 8 bases and J 5 bases; bases outside gene matches: 11. The CDR3 is made up of 16 amino acids. The chain's CDR3 is CASQGRGTSGHNEQFF. The CDR3 DNA is TGTGCCAGCCAGGGCCGAGGGACTAGCGGACACAATGAGCAGTTCTTC.

The CDR3 nucleotides are TGTGCCAGCAAGACAGGGGGCCTCTCTGGAAACACCATATATTTT. Translated: CASKTGGLSGNTIYF. This sequence joins TRBV28 and TRBJ1-3; 10 bases line up with TRBD1. The CDR3 consists of 15 residues. From germline, CDR1 is MDHEN and CDR2 SYDVKM. V trimming: 7 bases; J trimming: 0 bases; junction bases outside the gene matches: 3.

The CDR3 reads CASSSPVRAGQGAPGEQYF. CDR3 nucleotide sequence: TGTGCCAGCAGTTCACCCGTCCGAGCTGGACAGGGGGCGCCTGGCGAGCAGTACTTC. The chain recombines TRBV28 with TRBJ2-7; 11 nucleotides match TRBD1. There are 19 residues in the CDR3. Germline CDR1 is MDHEN and CDR2 is SYDVKM. The ends lost 4 bases at V and 6 bases at J; junction bases unmatched: 20.

The rearrangement joins TRBV3-1 (or the pseudogene TRBV3-2) to TRBJ2-1, with 9 bases lining up with TRBD1. V was clipped by 0 bases and J by 7 bases; unmatched bases: 7. Germline CDR1 reads LGHDT; CDR2 reads YNNKEL (reference sequence). The CDR3 sequence is 16 residues long. The CDR3 sequence is CASSQETGGPLNEQFF. CDR3 in DNA: TGTGCCAGCAGCCAAGAGACAGGGGGACCATTAAATGAGCAGTTCTTC.

The V and J genes are TRBV7-2 and TRBJ1-2, with D perhaps TRBD1 (5 bases). Between the trimmed V and J ends, which lost 2 bases and 2 bases, there was a span of 18 bases. Germline CDR1 SGHTA, CDR2 FQGNSA. The CDR3 spans 17 residues. The CDR3 sequence is CASSLTKTVGGNYGYTF. CDR3 sequence (DNA): TGTGCCAGCAGCTTAACCAAAACGGTGGGGGGGAACTATGGCTACACCTTC.

The chain couples TRBV6-1 to TRBJ1-5; the match to TRBD1 covers 7 bases. Germline V gives CDR1 MNHNS, CDR2 SASEGT. The CDR3 covers 14 residues. Trimming removed 1 base from V and 7 bases from J; junction bases left unmatched: 4. This CDR3 is CASSEGGGGQPQHF. The CDR3 DNA reads TGTGCCAGCAGTGAAGGCGGAGGGGGCCAGCCCCAGCATTTT.

The gene calls are TRBV4-1 and TRBJ1-6; weak D call: TRBD1 (6 bases). Germline V gene lookup returns CDR1 MGHRA and CDR2 YSYEKL. Trimming removed 0 bases at V and 9 bases at J, with 12 bases between. The CDR3 extends over 15 amino acids. Here the CDR3 DNA reads TGCGCCAGCAGCCAAGAAGGACAGTTCCTTTCACCCCTCCACTTT. Protein product: CASSQEGQFLSPLHF.

This clone was found once. The gene calls are TRBV7-2 and TRBJ2-7, with D possibly TRBD2 on 6 matching bases. Trimming took off 2 bases at V and 7 bases at J, with 9 bases between the two ends. Germline V gene lookup returns CDR1 SGHTA and CDR2 FQGNSA. This CDR3 comprises 12 residues. The CDR3 sequence: CASSLTSREQYF. The DNA of the CDR3 is TGTGCCAGCAGCTTAACTAGCCGGGAGCAGTACTTC. Together with reference TRBV7-2 and TRBJ2-7, the CDR3 gives the full variable domain: GAGVSQSPSNKVTEKGKDVELRCDPISGHTALYWYRQSLGQGLEFLIYFQGNSAPDKSGLPSDRFSAERTGGSVSTLTIQRTQQEDSAVYLCASSLTSREQYFGPGTRLTVT.

The genes are TRBV28 and TRBJ2-1; D remains ambiguous. Germline-derived CDR1 and CDR2 are MDHEN and SYDVKM. V was pared by 3 bases and J by 5 bases, with 14 bases between. The CDR3 is 15 amino acids. The CDR3 reads CASSFLWRQNNEQFF. The CDR3 nucleotides read TGTGCCAGCAGTTTCCTCTGGCGGCAAAACAATGAGCAGTTCTTC.

This chain links TRBV28 with TRBJ1-1, with D maybe TRBD1 (5 bases). The CDR3 totals 12 residues. V was pared by 0 bases and J by 9 bases, with 8 bases between. Germline CDR1 MDHEN, CDR2 SYDVKM. CDR3 coding DNA: TGTGCCAGCAGTTTATGGGGGGGGAAAGCTTTCTTT. This gives the protein CASSLWGGKAFF.